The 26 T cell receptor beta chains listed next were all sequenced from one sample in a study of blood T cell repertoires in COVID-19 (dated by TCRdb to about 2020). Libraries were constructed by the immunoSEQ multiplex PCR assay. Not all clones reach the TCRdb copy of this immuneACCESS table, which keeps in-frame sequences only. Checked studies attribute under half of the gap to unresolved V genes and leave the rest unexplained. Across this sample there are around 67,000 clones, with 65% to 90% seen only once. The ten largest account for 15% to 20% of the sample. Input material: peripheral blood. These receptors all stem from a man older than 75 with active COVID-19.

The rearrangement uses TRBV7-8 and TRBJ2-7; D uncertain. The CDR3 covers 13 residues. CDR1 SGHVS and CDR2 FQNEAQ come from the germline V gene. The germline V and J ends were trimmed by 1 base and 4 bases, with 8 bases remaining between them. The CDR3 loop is CASSLENRYEQYF. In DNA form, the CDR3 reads TGTGCCAGCAGCTTAGAAAACAGATACGAGCAGTACTTC.

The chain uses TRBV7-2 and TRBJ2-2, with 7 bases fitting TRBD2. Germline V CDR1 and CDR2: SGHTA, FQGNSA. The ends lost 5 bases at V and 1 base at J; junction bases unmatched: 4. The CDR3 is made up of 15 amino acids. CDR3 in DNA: TGTGCCAGCAGCACTTCTAGCGGGAACACCGGGGAGCTGTTTTTT. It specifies CASSTSSGNTGELFF.

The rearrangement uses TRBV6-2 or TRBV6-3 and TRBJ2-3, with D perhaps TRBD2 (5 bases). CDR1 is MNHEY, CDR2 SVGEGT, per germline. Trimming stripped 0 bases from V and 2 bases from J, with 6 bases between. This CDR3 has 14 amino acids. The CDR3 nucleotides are TGTGCCAGCAGTTACTCGAGGGTCACAGATACGCAGTATTTT. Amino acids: CASSYSRVTDTQYF.

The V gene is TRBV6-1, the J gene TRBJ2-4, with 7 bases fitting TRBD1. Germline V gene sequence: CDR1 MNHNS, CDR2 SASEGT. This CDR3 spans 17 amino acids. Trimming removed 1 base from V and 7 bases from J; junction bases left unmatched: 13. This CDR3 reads CASSEGADRAGGNIQYF. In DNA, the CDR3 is TGTGCCAGCAGTGAAGGAGCCGACAGGGCCGGAGGTAACATTCAGTACTTC.

In DNA form, the CDR3 reads TGTGCCAGTAGTATTCGAGCAGGGCTCTCTGGAAACACCATATATTTT. Its translation: CASSIRAGLSGNTIYF. V is TRBV19 and J is TRBJ1-3; TRBD1 is a possible D gene (5 bases). V lost 3 bases, J lost 0 bases, and 12 bases lay in between. This CDR3 is built from 16 residues. CDR1 and CDR2 from the germline V gene are LNHDA and SQIVND (reference sequence).

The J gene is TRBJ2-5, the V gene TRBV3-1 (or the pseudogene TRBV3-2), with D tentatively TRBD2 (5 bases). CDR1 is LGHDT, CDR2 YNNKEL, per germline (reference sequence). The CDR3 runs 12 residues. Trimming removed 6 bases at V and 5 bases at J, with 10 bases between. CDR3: CASRDRGETQYF. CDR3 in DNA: TGTGCCAGCAGGGATAGAGGGGAGACCCAGTACTTC.

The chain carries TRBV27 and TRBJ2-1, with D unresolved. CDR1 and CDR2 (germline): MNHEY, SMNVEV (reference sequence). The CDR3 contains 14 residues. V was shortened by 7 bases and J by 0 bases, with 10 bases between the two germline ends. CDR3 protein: CASKVETSYNEQFF. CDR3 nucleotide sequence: TGTGCCAGCAAGGTGGAGACCTCCTACAATGAGCAGTTCTTC.

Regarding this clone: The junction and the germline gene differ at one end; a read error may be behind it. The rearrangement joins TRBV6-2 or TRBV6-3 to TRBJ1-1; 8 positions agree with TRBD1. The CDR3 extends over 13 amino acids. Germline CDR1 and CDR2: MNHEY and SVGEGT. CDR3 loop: CASSYSDRGETFF. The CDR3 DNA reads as TGTGCCAGCAGTTACTCCGACAGGGGTGAAACTTTCTTT.

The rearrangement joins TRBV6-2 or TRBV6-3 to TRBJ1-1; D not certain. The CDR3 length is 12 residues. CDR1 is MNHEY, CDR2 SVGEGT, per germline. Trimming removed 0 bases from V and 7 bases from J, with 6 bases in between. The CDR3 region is CASSYSRYEAFF. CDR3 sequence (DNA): TGTGCCAGCAGTTACTCGAGGTATGAAGCTTTCTTT.

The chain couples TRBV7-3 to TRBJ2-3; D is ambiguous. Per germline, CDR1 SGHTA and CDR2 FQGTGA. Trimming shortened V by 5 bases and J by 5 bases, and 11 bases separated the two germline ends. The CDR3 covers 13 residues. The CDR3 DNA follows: TGTGCCAGCAGCCTCAGACAAAAAGATACGCAGTATTTT. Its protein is CASSLRQKDTQYF.

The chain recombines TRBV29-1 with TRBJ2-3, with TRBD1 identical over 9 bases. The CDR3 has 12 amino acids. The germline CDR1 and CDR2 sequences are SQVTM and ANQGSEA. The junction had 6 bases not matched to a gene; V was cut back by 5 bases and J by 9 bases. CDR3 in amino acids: CSVQQGAGTQYF. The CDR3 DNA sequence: TGCAGCGTTCAACAGGGGGCTGGGACGCAGTATTTT.

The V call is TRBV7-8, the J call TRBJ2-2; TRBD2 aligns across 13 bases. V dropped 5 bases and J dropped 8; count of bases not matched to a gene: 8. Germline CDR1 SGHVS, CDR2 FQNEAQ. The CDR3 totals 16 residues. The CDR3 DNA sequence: TGTGCCAGCAGCCTCACTAGCGGGAGGGCCGGTGGGGAGCTGTTTTTT. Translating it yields CASSLTSGRAGGELFF.

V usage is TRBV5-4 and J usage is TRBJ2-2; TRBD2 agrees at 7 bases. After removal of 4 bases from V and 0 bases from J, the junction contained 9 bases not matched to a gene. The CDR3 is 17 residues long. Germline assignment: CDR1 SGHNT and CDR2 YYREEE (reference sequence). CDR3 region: CASSPDRTRANTGELFF. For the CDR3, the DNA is TGTGCCAGCAGCCCGGACCGGACTAGAGCGAACACCGGGGAGCTGTTTTTT.

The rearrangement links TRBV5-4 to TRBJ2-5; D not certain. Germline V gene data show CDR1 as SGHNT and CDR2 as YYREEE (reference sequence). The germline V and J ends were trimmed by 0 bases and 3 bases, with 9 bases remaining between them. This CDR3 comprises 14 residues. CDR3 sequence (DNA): TGTGCCAGCAGCTTGGGGCAGGCAAAAGAGACCCAGTACTTC. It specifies CASSLGQAKETQYF. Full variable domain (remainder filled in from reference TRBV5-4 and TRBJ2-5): ETGVTQSPTHLIKTRGQQVTLRCSSQSGHNTVSWYQQALGQGPQFIFQYYREEENGRGNFPPRFSGLQFPNYSSELNVNALELDDSALYLCASSLGQAKETQYFGPGTRLLVL.

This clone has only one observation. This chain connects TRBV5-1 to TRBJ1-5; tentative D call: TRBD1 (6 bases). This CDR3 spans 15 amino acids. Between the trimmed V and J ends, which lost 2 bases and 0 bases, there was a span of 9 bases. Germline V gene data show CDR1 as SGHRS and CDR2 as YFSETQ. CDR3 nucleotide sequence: TGCGCCAGCAGCTTAGGGGGAACTAGCAATCAGCCCCAGCATTTT. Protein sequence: CASSLGGTSNQPQHF.

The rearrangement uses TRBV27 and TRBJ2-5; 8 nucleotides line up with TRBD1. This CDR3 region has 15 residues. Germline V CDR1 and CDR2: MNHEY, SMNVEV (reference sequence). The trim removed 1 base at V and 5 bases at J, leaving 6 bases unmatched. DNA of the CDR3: TGTGCCAGCAGTTTATTTTCAGGGGGCGACGAGACCCAGTACTTC. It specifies CASSLFSGGDETQYF.

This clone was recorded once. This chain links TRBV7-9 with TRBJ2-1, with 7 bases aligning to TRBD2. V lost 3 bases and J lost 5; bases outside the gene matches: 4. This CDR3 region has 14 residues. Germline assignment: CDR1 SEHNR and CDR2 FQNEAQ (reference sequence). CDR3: CASSFMGGNNEQFF. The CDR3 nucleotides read TGTGCCAGCAGCTTCATGGGGGGGAACAATGAGCAGTTCTTC.

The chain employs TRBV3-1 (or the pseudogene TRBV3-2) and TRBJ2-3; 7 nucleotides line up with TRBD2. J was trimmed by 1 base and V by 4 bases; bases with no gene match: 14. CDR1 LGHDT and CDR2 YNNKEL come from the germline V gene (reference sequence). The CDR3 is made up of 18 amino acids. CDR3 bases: TGTGCCAGCAGCCCCCCAGCCAGCGGGGTCAGGGGCACAGATACGCAGTATTTT. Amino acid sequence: CASSPPASGVRGTDTQYF.

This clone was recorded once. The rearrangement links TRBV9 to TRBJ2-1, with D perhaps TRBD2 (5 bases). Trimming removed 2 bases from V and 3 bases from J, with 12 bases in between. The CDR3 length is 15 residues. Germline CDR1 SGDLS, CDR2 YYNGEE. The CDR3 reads CASSVYGNLYNEQFF. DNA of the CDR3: TGTGCCAGCAGCGTGTACGGGAATCTCTACAATGAGCAGTTCTTC.

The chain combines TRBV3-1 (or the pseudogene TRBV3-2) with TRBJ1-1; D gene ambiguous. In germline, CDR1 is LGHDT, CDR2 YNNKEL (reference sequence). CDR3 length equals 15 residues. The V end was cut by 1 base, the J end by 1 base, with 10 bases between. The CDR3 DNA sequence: TGTGCCAGCAGCCAAGGGCACCGGGGGAACACTGAAGCTTTCTTT. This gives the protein CASSQGHRGNTEAFF.

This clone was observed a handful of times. The CDR3 loop is CASSHPPGWIYEQYF. In DNA form, the CDR3 reads TGCGCCAGCAGCCACCCCCCGGGATGGATTTACGAGCAGTACTTC. The gene calls are TRBV4-1 and TRBJ2-7; perhaps TRBD2 as D (5 bases). The CDR3 length is 15 residues. CDR1 and CDR2 (germline): MGHRA, YSYEKL. Trimming shortened V by 3 bases and J by 4 bases, and 16 bases separated the two germline ends.

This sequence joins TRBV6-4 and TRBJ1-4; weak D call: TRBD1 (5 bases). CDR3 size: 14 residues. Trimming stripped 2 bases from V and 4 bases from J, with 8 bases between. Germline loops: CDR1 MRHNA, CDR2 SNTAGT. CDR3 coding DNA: TGTGCCAGCAGTGACGGGGCCGATAATGAAAAACTGTTTTTT. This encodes CASSDGADNEKLFF.

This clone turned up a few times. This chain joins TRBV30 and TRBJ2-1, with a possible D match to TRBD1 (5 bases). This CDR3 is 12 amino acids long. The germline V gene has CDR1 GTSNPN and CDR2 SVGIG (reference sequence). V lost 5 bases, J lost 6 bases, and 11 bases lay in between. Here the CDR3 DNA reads TGTGCCTGGTCAAGCCAGGGCAATGAGCAGTTCTTC. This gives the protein CAWSSQGNEQFF.

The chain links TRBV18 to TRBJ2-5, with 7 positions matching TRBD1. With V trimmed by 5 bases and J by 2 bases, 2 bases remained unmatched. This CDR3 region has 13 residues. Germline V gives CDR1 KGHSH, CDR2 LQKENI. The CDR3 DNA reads TGTGCCAGCTCATTGGGACAGCAAGAGACCCAGTACTTC. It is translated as CASSLGQQETQYF.

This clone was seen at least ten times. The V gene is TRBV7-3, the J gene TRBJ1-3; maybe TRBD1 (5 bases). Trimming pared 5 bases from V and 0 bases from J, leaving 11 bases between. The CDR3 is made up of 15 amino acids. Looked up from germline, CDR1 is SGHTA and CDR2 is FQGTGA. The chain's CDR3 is CASSEDTGSGNTIYF. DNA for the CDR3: TGTGCCAGCAGCGAGGACACCGGCTCTGGAAACACCATATATTTT.

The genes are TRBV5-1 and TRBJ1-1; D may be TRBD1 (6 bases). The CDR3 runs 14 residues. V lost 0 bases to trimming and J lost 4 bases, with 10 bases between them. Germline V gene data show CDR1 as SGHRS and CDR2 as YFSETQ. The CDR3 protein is CASSLDRVGTEAFF. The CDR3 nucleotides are TGCGCCAGCAGCTTGGACAGGGTGGGCACTGAAGCTTTCTTT.